A selection of T cell receptor beta chains follows, all from one sample in a study of blood T cell repertoires in COVID-19. Sequencing was performed with immunoSEQ multiplex PCR; in TCRdb, only in-frame clones are kept and a portion is missing. This table holds over 600,000 clones, about 87% found once. Input material: peripheral blood. The receptors were sampled from a woman in her late teens or twenties with acute or convalescent COVID-19. CDR3s include the opening cysteine and the closing phenylalanine or tryptophan. The D gene is left open where the match is weak. Some rows have no size entry. The others give once, few or many, or a class for an expanded clone.

clone_size	v_call	d_call	j_call	cdr3_nt	cdr3_aa
-	TRBV19	TRBD2	TRBJ2-3	TGTGCCAGTAGTACCCTAGCGGGGGAAGGCACAGATACGCAGTATTTT	CASSTLAGEGTDTQYF
-	TRBV7-2	TRBD2	TRBJ2-5	TGTGCCAGCAGCTCCATCCAGGGAGGGACCACAGAGACCCAGTACTTC	CASSSIQGGTTETQYF
-	TRBV4-3	-	TRBJ1-6	TGCGCCAGCAGCCCCGGACAGAGTAATTCACCCCTCCACTTT	CASSPGQSNSPLHF
-	TRBV6-5	-	TRBJ2-1	TGTGCCAGCAGTTACAGGACAGACCCCTACAATGAGCAGTTCTTC	CASSYRTDPYNEQFF
-	TRBV19	TRBD1	TRBJ1-2	TGTGCCACATCTCCCGGGACAGACTATGGCTACACCTTC	CATSPGTDYGYTF
-	TRBV23-1	-	TRBJ1-5	TGCGCCAGCAGTCTACAGCCGTCTCCGCGGGAGGATCAGCCCCAGCATTTT	CASSLQPSPREDQPQHF
-	TRBV9	TRBD2	TRBJ2-1	TGTGCCAGCAGCGAGGGAGCGGGGGCCTACAATGAGCAGTTCTTC	CASSEGAGAYNEQFF
once	TRBV7-8	TRBD2	TRBJ2-2	TGTGCCAGCAGCCCGCCCATAGCGGGGCATAACACCGGGGAGCTGTTTTTT	CASSPPIAGHNTGELFF
-	TRBV5-1	-	TRBJ1-2	TGCGCCAGCAGCTCTGAAGACTACTATGGCTACACCTTC	CASSSEDYYGYTF
-	TRBV21-1	-	TRBJ2-7	TGTGCCAGCGGACAGCCAACCTCCTACGAGCAGTACTTC	CASGQPTSYEQYF
few	TRBV7-2	TRBD1	TRBJ1-3	TGTGCCAGCAGCGCCGACAGGGTCGAAAACACCATATATTTT	CASSADRVENTIYF
-	TRBV29-1	TRBD1	TRBJ1-2	TGCAGCGTTGAAGGACAGGGCAATAACTATGGCTACACCTTC	CSVEGQGNNYGYTF
-	TRBV6-5	-	TRBJ2-2	TGTGCCAGCAGTCCCTATCAGGCCGGGGAGCTGTTTTTT	CASSPYQAGELFF
-	TRBV5-4	TRBD1	TRBJ1-2	TGTGCCAGCAGCGCAGCCGGGACAGGGTTCCGGGGCTACACCTTC	CASSAAGTGFRGYTF
-	TRBV6-4	TRBD2	TRBJ2-3	TGTGCCAGCACCAAGACTAGCGGGGGGGGCCTTGATACGCAGTATTTT	CASTKTSGGGLDTQYF
-	TRBV6-1	TRBD2	TRBJ2-5	TGTGCCAGCAGTGCCACAAGGACTAGAGGACGGGTCGTAGTGGGGCGCCAGTACTTC	CASSATRTRGRVVVGRQYF
-	TRBV30	TRBD1	TRBJ1-2	TGTGCCTGGACCCCCCTAGGGGGACAGGATTATGGCTACACCTTC	CAWTPLGGQDYGYTF
-	TRBV5-1	-	TRBJ2-7	TGCGCCAGCACCAAGGACAGTCTTGGCCGCTACGAGCAGTACTTC	CASTKDSLGRYEQYF
-	TRBV4-3	TRBD1	TRBJ1-6	TGCGCCAGCAGCCAGGGGACAGGGACTTCACCCCTCCACTTT	CASSQGTGTSPLHF
-	TRBV9	-	TRBJ1-2	TGTGCCAGCGCAGGGTATGGCTACACCTTC	CASAGYGYTF
-	TRBV19	TRBD1	TRBJ1-1	TGTGCCAGTAGTATAGATCGGGGACAGGGGGCTCTGAACACTGAAGCTTTCTTT	CASSIDRGQGALNTEAFF
few	TRBV29-1	-	TRBJ1-1	TGCAGCGCCGATCAGGGGTTTGAAGCTTTCTTT	CSADQGFEAFF
once	TRBV6-5	-	TRBJ1-5	TGTGCCAGCAGGACCACGGGGGGGAATCAGCCCCAGCATTTT	CASRTTGGNQPQHF
-	TRBV5-1	-	TRBJ1-2	TGCGCCAGCAGCTTGACGGGTCGGCGGGGCGTAGGTGATGGCTACACCTTC	CASSLTGRRGVGDGYTF
-	TRBV3-1/TRBV3-2	-	TRBJ1-4	TGTGCCAGCAGCCTTGGAGGGAGAGAGAATGAAAAACTGTTTTTT	CASSLGGRENEKLFF
-	TRBV9	TRBD1	TRBJ1-2	TGTGCCAGCAGCGGACCGGGACAGGGGGCGCGCTATGGCTACACCTTC	CASSGPGQGARYGYTF
-	TRBV4-1	TRBD1	TRBJ1-1	TGCGCCAGCAGCCCCACAGGGGAAAACACTGAAGCTTTCTTT	CASSPTGENTEAFF
-	TRBV25-1	-	TRBJ1-5	TGTGCCAGCAGTAGGGGGAATCAGCCCCAGCATTTT	CASSRGNQPQHF